The 18 T cell receptor beta chains reported below all come from one sample, sequenced in a study of human T cells and chemical hapten exposure. TCRdb ran MiXCR on the RACE reads and lists one entry per CDR3 protein. The repertoire holds about 380,000 distinct CDR3 sequences, 5% to 6.5% seen once, with just over 2.5% in the top ten. Time point of the sample: pre-sensitization, week 0. The treatment was: therapeutic diphenylcyclopropenone sensitization with weekly scalp DPC. The specimen was whole blood, collected in connection with sensitization to the hapten diphenylcyclopropenone (DPC). The receptor set was obtained from a woman between 50 and 59 years old with alopecia areata. Some clones in this sample may be carry-over from other donors' samples.

This clonotype has more than one count but fewer than ten. The chain recombines TRBV27 with TRBJ1-5; a weak D match, TRBD1 (5 bases). The CDR3 totals 15 residues. Looked up from germline, CDR1 is MNHEY and CDR2 is SMNVEV (reference sequence). Trimming cost V 6 bases and J 1 base, with 13 bases left between them. The CDR3: CASRLTVGSNQPQHF. CDR3 DNA: TGTGCCAGCAGGTTGACAGTGGGGAGCAATCAGCCCCAGCATTTT.

The chain combines TRBV5-4 with TRBJ1-2, with D unclear. Trimming left V 4 bases short and J 2 bases short, with 18 bases between. The germline gives CDR1 SGHNT, CDR2 YYREEE (reference sequence). The CDR3 runs 16 residues. In DNA form, the CDR3 reads TGTGCCAGCAGCCCCCCGTCGGGAGCGGAGAACTATGGCTACACCTTC. Amino acid sequence: CASSPPSGAENYGYTF. Filled out from reference TRBV5-4 and TRBJ1-2, the complete variable domain reads ETGVTQSPTHLIKTRGQQVTLRCSSQSGHNTVSWYQQALGQGPQFIFQYYREEENGRGNFPPRFSGLQFPNYSSELNVNALELDDSALYLCASSPPSGAENYGYTFGSGTRLTVV.

This clonotype was seen more than once but under ten times. The J gene is TRBJ2-1, the V gene TRBV6-5, with TRBD2 matching 10 bases. The length of the CDR3 is 15 residues. Germline V gene data show CDR1 as MNHEY and CDR2 as SVGAGI. After removal of 4 bases from V and 6 bases from J, the junction contained 6 bases not matched to a gene. The CDR3 loop reads CASSWTSGPSNEQFF. CDR3 sequence (DNA): TGTGCCAGCAGTTGGACTAGCGGCCCTTCCAATGAGCAGTTCTTC.

There are many counts of this clonotype. The V and J genes are TRBV7-2 and TRBJ2-7; perhaps TRBD1 as D (6 bases). Germline V gives CDR1 SGHTA, CDR2 FQGNSA. The ends were cut back, 5 bases at V and 7 bases at J, with 15 bases in the middle. This CDR3 region has 13 residues. This chain's CDR3 is CASSPGTTGEQYF. CDR3 DNA sequence: TGTGCCAGCAGCCCCGGGACAACCGGTGAGCAGTACTTC.

This clonotype has a count of ten or more. The genes are TRBV7-2 and TRBJ2-1, with D uncertain. CDR1 and CDR2 from the germline V gene are SGHTA and FQGNSA. Trimming cost V 0 bases and J 9 bases, with 12 bases left between them. There are 14 residues in the CDR3. CDR3 loop: CASSLAERAGEQFF. In DNA form, the CDR3 reads TGTGCCAGCAGCTTAGCTGAAAGGGCCGGTGAGCAGTTCTTC. Together with reference TRBV7-2 and TRBJ2-1, the CDR3 gives the full variable domain: GAGVSQSPSNKVTEKGKDVELRCDPISGHTALYWYRQSLGQGLEFLIYFQGNSAPDKSGLPSDRFSAERTGGSVSTLTIQRTQQEDSAVYLCASSLAERAGEQFFGPGTRLTVL.

V and J are TRBV10-3 and TRBJ2-7, with 12 bases aligning to TRBD2. CDR1 ENHRY and CDR2 SYGVKD come from the germline V gene. The V and J ends lost 6 bases and 0 bases, in that order; junction bases with no gene match: 9. The CDR3 runs to 17 residues. CDR3 residues: CAISLLAGGHSSYEQYF. The CDR3 DNA follows: TGTGCCATCAGCCTACTAGCGGGAGGACATAGCTCCTACGAGCAGTACTTC.

This clonotype has ten or more counts. The CDR3 protein is CASSLQGRETQYF. CDR3 sequence (DNA): TGCGCCAGCAGCCTACAGGGTCGAGAGACCCAGTACTTC. The gene calls are TRBV4-3 and TRBJ2-5; weak D call: TRBD1 (6 bases). Trimming shortened V by 4 bases and J by 4 bases, and 10 bases separated the two germline ends. From germline, CDR1 is LGHNA and CDR2 YSLEER. This CDR3 has 13 residues.

The chain links TRBV7-6 to TRBJ1-1, with 7 bases lining up with TRBD1. This CDR3 is 18 amino acids long. V shed 0 bases and J 0 bases; nucleotides not matched to a gene: 10. Germline V CDR1 and CDR2: SGHVS, FNYEAQ. The CDR3 bases are TGTGCCAGCAGCTTAGCTCGTTCAGGGGGAGACATGAACACTGAAGCTTTCTTT. This sequence encodes CASSLARSGGDMNTEAFF.

This clonotype has just a few counts. This chain joins TRBV7-3 and TRBJ2-2; TRBD1 matches 9 bases. This CDR3 spans 17 amino acids. Germline V gene lookup returns CDR1 SGHTA and CDR2 FQGTGA. V was clipped by 5 bases and J by 6 bases; unmatched bases: 13. CDR3 bases: TGTGCCAGCAGCCCCCTGTCGGGGACAGGGTCAGCCGGGGAGCTGTTTTTT. Residues: CASSPLSGTGSAGELFF.

This clonotype occurred a few times. V gene TRBV12-3 or TRBV12-4 combines with J gene TRBJ2-7; no reliable D call. CDR3 length: 12 residues. V was cut by 3 bases and J by 5 bases, with 8 bases left in between. CDR3 loop: CASSFILNEQYF. The CDR3 nucleotides read TGTGCCAGCAGTTTCATTCTTAACGAGCAGTACTTC.

The rearrangement links TRBV2 to TRBJ2-5; 9 nucleotides align to TRBD1. V shed 6 bases, J shed 7 bases, and the junction held 3 bases outside the gene matches. Germline V gene lookup returns CDR1 SNHLY and CDR2 FYNNEI. The length of the CDR3 is 12 residues. CDR3 coding DNA: TGTGCCAGCAGGGGGACAGGGTTGACCCAGTACTTC. Amino acids: CASRGTGLTQYF.

A few counts support this clonotype. The chain joins TRBV2 to TRBJ2-3; 8 positions match TRBD2. The ends lost 1 base at V and 3 bases at J; junction bases unmatched: 6. The V gene's germline CDR1 is SNHLY and CDR2 FYNNEI. The CDR3 has 16 amino acids. CDR3 in amino acids: CASSEGASSGTDTQYF. The CDR3 coding sequence is TGTGCCAGCAGTGAAGGGGCGTCTAGCGGGACAGATACGCAGTATTTT. Looking up the rest from reference TRBV2 and TRBJ2-3 gives the full variable domain: EPEVTQTPSHQVTQMGQEVILRCVPISNHLYFYWYRQILGQKVEFLVSFYNNEISEKSEIFDDQFSVERPDGSNFTLKIRSTKLEDSAMYFCASSEGASSGTDTQYFGPGTRLTVL.

V is TRBV28 and J is TRBJ2-7; 7 bases align to TRBD1. This CDR3 has 16 amino acids. Losses at the gene ends were 5 bases for V and 2 bases for J; bases not matched to a gene: 12. The V gene's germline CDR1 is MDHEN and CDR2 SYDVKM. The chain's CDR3 is CASSGHRGFFPYEQYF. DNA for the CDR3: TGTGCCAGCAGTGGGCACAGGGGATTTTTTCCCTACGAGCAGTACTTC.

The chain couples TRBV6-1 to TRBJ2-7; D uncertain. The length of the CDR3 is 14 residues. Germline CDR1 is MNHNS and CDR2 is SASEGT. Deletions cut 0 bases from V and 3 bases from J, with 9 bases between. CDR3 region: CASSEAGIYYEQYF. In nucleotides, the CDR3 is TGTGCCAGCAGTGAAGCCGGAATTTACTACGAGCAGTACTTC.

J is TRBJ1-1 and V is TRBV10-3; TRBD1 matches at 10 bases. Germline V gene lookup returns CDR1 ENHRY and CDR2 SYGVKD. The CDR3 extends over 13 amino acids. V lost 9 bases to trimming and J lost 3 bases; unmatched junction nucleotides: 4. CDR3: CAIGTGADTEAFF. The CDR3 DNA reads as TGTGCCATTGGGACAGGGGCGGACACTGAAGCTTTCTTT.

V is TRBV7-2 and J is TRBJ1-5, with 8 bases fitting TRBD1. Losses at the gene ends were 1 base for V and 2 bases for J; bases not matched to a gene: 4. In germline, CDR1 is SGHTA, CDR2 FQGNSA. The length of the CDR3 is 16 residues. CDR3 bases: TGTGCCAGCAGCTTAGTTCCAGGGGGCGGCAATCAGCCCCAGCATTTT. This sequence encodes CASSLVPGGGNQPQHF.

This clonotype was detected only once. A clone one base away is much larger, so this may be a read error. The chain combines TRBV12-3 or TRBV12-4 with TRBJ2-1; no clear D gene. There are 13 residues in the CDR3. DNA for the CDR3: TGTTCCAGCAGTTTTGGGCGGTACAATGAGCAGTTCTTC. Amino acids: CSSSFGRYNEQFF.

The sample holds a few counts of this clonotype. The CDR3, as DNA: TGTGCCAGCTCACCACAACAGGAAGGGGAAAAACTGTTTTTT. Protein sequence: CASSPQQEGEKLFF. The chain has TRBV18 and TRBJ1-4; weak D call: TRBD1 (5 bases). The CDR3 totals 14 residues. From germline, CDR1 is KGHSH and CDR2 LQKENI. The germline V and J ends were trimmed by 1 base and 8 bases, with 11 bases remaining between them.